The subject of this entry is one TCR beta chain. What it binds is unknown. The sample comes from a study of cytomegalovirus exposure and HLA in healthy donors. Looking at the study overall: A prior study identified 110 million or so unique TCR beta sequences from about 180 million T cells.

Deletions cut 6 bases from V and 1 base from J, with 12 bases between. Germline loops: CDR1 SGHVS, CDR2 FNYEAQ. CDR3 length: 14 amino acids. Study conclusions and caveats: Compared with the roughly 700-donor mean, an Asian-associated ancestry cluster reportedly had fewer N-insertions, according to a later analysis. The authors confirmed in vitro that three CMV-associated chains were specific for CMV antigens. In a later analysis, V- and J-gene trimming of beta chains associated with a DCLRE1C missense variant, replicated independently.

13 Jbeta primers and 60 Vbeta primers were used for the PCR. Data came from immunoSEQ multiplex PCR; TCRdb stores just in-frame clones and leaves some out. The data show 120,000 or so clones, approximately 78% seen once. This clonotype was obtained from a woman aged 40 to 50 in good health and CMV-seropositive. The sequenced material came from PBMCs. The chain combines TRBV7-6 with TRBJ1-1; no clear D. The CDR3 bases are TGTGCCAGCAGTCTATCTCGGGGGAACACTGAAGCTTTCTTT. It translates to CASSLSRGNTEAFF.